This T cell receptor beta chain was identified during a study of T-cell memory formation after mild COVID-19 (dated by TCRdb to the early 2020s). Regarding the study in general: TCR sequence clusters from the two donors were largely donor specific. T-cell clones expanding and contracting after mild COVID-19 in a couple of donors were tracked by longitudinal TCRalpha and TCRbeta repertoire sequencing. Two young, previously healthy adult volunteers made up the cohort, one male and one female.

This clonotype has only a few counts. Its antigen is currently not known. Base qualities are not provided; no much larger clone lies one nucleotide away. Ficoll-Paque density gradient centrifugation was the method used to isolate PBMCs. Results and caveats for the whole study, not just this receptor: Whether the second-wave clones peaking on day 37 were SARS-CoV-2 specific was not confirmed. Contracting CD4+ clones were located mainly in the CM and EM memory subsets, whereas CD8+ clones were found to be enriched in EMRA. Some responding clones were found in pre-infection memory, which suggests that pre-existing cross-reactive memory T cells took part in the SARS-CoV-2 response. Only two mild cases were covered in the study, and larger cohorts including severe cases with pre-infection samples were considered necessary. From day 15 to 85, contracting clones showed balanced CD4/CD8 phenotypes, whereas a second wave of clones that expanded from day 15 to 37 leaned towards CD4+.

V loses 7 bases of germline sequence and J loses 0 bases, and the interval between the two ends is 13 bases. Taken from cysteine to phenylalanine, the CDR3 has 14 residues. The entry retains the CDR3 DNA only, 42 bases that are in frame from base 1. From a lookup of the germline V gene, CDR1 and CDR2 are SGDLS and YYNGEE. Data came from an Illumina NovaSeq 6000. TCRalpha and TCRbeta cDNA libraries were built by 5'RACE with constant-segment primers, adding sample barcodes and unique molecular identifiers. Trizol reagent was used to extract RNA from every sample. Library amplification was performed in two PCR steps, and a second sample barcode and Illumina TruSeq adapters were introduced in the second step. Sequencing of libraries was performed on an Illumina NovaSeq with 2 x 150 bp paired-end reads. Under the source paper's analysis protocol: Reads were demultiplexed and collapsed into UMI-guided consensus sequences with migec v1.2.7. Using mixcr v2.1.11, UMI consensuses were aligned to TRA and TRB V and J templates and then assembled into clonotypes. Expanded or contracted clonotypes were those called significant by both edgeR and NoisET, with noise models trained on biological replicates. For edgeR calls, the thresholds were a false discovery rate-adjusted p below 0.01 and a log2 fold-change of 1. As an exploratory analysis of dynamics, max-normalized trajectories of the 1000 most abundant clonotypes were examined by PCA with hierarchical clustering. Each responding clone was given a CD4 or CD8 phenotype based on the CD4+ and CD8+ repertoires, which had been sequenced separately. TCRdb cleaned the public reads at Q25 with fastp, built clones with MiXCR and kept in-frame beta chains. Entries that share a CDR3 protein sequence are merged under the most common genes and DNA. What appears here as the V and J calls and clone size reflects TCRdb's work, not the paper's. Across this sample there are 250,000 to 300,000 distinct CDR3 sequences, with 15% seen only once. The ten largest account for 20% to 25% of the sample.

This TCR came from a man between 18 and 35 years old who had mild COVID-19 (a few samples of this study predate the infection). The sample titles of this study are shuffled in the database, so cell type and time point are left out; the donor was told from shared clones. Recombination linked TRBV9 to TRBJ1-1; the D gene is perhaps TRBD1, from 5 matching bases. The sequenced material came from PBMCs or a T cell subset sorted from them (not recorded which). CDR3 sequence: CASGGAGLNTEAFF. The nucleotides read TGTGCCAGCGGAGGGGCCGGCTTGAACACTGAAGCTTTCTTT.